The rows below give T cell receptor beta chains drawn from one sample of a study of T cells in Graves' hyperthyroidism and ophthalmopathy. A single record per CDR3 protein comes from TCRdb applying MiXCR to the multiplex PCR reads. The data hold a few hundred thousand distinct CDR3 sequences, with 15% to 17% observed a single time. The sequenced sample was blood. These receptors all come from a woman between 18 and 29 years old with Graves' hyperthyroidism that later progressed to Graves' ophthalmopathy. CDR3s include the opening cysteine and the closing phenylalanine or tryptophan. The D gene is left open where the match is weak.

v_call d_call cdr3_aa
TRBV24-1 NA CATRKLGEQFF
TRBV12-3/TRBV12-4 NA CASSFGPRQYF
TRBV28 NA CASRAVNEKLFF
TRBV12-3/TRBV12-4 NA CASSLGGKGTQYF
TRBV28 NA CASSTDAGELFF
TRBV16 NA CASSQSRGINEKLFF
TRBV28 NA CASSPRSEQPYEQYF
TRBV30 NA CAWTGTSSYEQYF
TRBV11-1 NA CASSPPGRPYEQYF
TRBV3-1 NA CASSQDPAGRNYEQYF
TRBV20-1 NA CSARDPGAPASATGELFF
TRBV9 TRBD1 CASSVGQGASEQFF
TRBV7-9 TRBD2 CASSTILVTAGEGEQFF
TRBV30 NA CAWSVPGLQGAFF
TRBV18 TRBD2 CASSPSVAGGSTDTQYF
TRBV19 NA CASSRDGAGTEAFF
TRBV7-2 TRBD2 CASSVGRTSGSISYNEQFF
TRBV6-1 NA CASSVGRTDTQYF
TRBV7-2 TRBD1 CASSLRGGRDTQYF
TRBV6-4 NA CASSDGRDTDTQYF
TRBV12-3/TRBV12-4 NA CASSLGGNGNQPQHF
TRBV28 NA CASSLYGTGMNTEAFF
TRBV6-2/TRBV6-3 TRBD2 CASSSGLVSDTQYF
TRBV4-1 TRBD2 CASSQGRESSYEQYF
TRBV20-1 NA CSARDKDTQYF
TRBV6-2/TRBV6-3 NA CASSYRGIYEQYF
TRBV11-1 TRBD1 CASSSLRDSIYNEQFF
TRBV28 NA CASSVQGGDGYTF
TRBV27 NA CASTLRQVPYNEQFF
TRBV20-1 NA CSAVREAGTGWLSGYEQYF
TRBV20-1 NA CSAPLGPNSPLHF
TRBV9 TRBD2 CASSSGLAESYNEQFF
TRBV7-3 TRBD2 CASSLTTTSGSYNEQFF
TRBV10-3 TRBD2 CAISNRGGYNEQFF
TRBV7-8 TRBD2 CASSTSGGPRTGELFF
TRBV2 NA CASSDGQLFYQPQHF
TRBV6-2/TRBV6-3 NA CASSYRSYSNEQFF
TRBV6-2/TRBV6-3 NA CASRDSGNTIYF
TRBV27 NA CASSLSPAMNTEAFF
TRBV11-2 NA CASSETTGIEAFF
TRBV27 TRBD1 CASRAPGQGNYGYTF
TRBV6-6 TRBD2 CASSYSILGLAGDEQYF
TRBV7-9 TRBD2 CASSPRGEETQYF
TRBV9 TRBD1 CASSVGGTGSHEQYF
TRBV24-1 TRBD1 CATSQGESYNEQFF